The 10 T cell receptor beta chains in this list originate from one sample, sequenced in a study of cytomegalovirus exposure and HLA in healthy donors. The study ran its PCR with 60 Vbeta and 13 Jbeta primers. The table came from immunoSEQ multiplex PCR; TCRdb's copy has only in-frame clones and leaves some out. Of fewer than 150,000 clones in the sample, 80% were seen once. Sequencing input: PBMCs. These receptor sequences come from a female donor in good health and CMV-seropositive.

J is TRBJ1-6 and V is TRBV7-9, with D possibly matching TRBD1 (5 bases). CDR1 and CDR2 from the germline V gene are SEHNR and FQNEAQ (reference sequence). This CDR3 comprises 16 residues. V was shortened by 4 bases and J by 7 bases, with 17 bases between the two germline ends. This chain's CDR3 is CASSSFAGGGNSPLHF. In DNA, the CDR3 is TGTGCCAGCAGCTCCTTCGCCGGGGGTGGGAATTCACCCCTCCACTTT.

This sequence joins TRBV28 and TRBJ2-7, with 10 bases fitting TRBD2. V shed 4 bases, J shed 5 bases, and the junction held 5 bases outside the gene matches. There are 14 residues in the CDR3. Germline lookup yields CDR1 MDHEN and CDR2 SYDVKM. For the CDR3, the DNA is TGTGCCAGCAGTTCTAGCGGGGGTTCTAACGAGCAGTACTTC. Translated, it gives CASSSSGGSNEQYF. Full variable domain (remainder filled in from reference TRBV28 and TRBJ2-7): DVKVTQSSRYLVKRTGEKVFLECVQDMDHENMFWYRQDPGLGLRLIYFSYDVKMKEKGDIPEGYSVSREKKERFSLILESASTNQTSMYLCASSSSGGSNEQYFGPGTRLTVT.

The chain links TRBV7-2 to TRBJ2-7, with a weak D call TRBD2 (6 bases). V was clipped by 4 bases and J by 5 bases, with 18 bases between them. CDR3 length: 15 residues. CDR1 and CDR2 from the germline V gene are SGHTA and FQGNSA. CDR3 region: CASSSPGTAMNEQYF. As DNA, the CDR3 is TGTGCCAGCAGCTCCCCAGGGACTGCGATGAACGAGCAGTACTTC. Looking up the rest from reference TRBV7-2 and TRBJ2-7 gives the full variable domain: GAGVSQSPSNKVTEKGKDVELRCDPISGHTALYWYRQSLGQGLEFLIYFQGNSAPDKSGLPSDRFSAERTGGSVSTLTIQRTQQEDSAVYLCASSSPGTAMNEQYFGPGTRLTVT.

V and J are TRBV27 and TRBJ1-4; D is ambiguous. The CDR3 has 15 residues. In germline, CDR1 is MNHEY, CDR2 SMNVEV (reference sequence). V shed 2 bases and J shed 0 bases, with 7 bases lying between them. CDR3 bases: TGTGCCAGCAGTTTAGCCGGGACAACTAATGAAAAACTGTTTTTT. It yields the protein CASSLAGTTNEKLFF.

The CDR3 sequence: CASSLERSVTEAFF. In DNA, the CDR3 is TGCGCCAGCAGCTTGGAGCGGTCTGTGACTGAAGCTTTCTTT. The chain employs TRBV5-1 and TRBJ1-1; D unclear. The CDR3 totals 14 residues. Germline loops: CDR1 SGHRS, CDR2 YFSETQ. The V and J ends lost 0 bases and 5 bases respectively, with 11 bases between them.

This chain links TRBV5-1 with TRBJ1-2; TRBD1 matches at 8 bases. Germline V gives CDR1 SGHRS, CDR2 YFSETQ. The trim removed 3 bases at V and 6 bases at J, leaving 7 bases unmatched. The CDR3 covers 14 residues. The CDR3: CASSSRQGYDGYTF. In DNA, the CDR3 is TGCGCCAGCAGCTCCCGACAGGGGTATGATGGCTACACCTTC.

The chain uses TRBV9 and TRBJ2-1; the match to TRBD2 covers 8 bases. The CDR3 runs to 14 residues. V was clipped by 2 bases and J by 8 bases; unmatched bases: 6. Germline-derived CDR1 and CDR2 are SGDLS and YYNGEE. The DNA of the CDR3 is TGTGCCAGCAGCGTGGAAGGGACTAGAGATGAGCAGTTCTTC. It codes for CASSVEGTRDEQFF.

J is TRBJ2-3 and V is TRBV7-2; D is perhaps TRBD1 (6 bases). The CDR3 covers 13 residues. The germline gives CDR1 SGHTA, CDR2 FQGNSA. V was cut by 6 bases and J by 4 bases, with 11 bases left in between. Here the CDR3 reads CASRQTGSDTQYF. CDR3 nucleotide sequence: TGTGCCAGCAGACAAACAGGGTCAGATACGCAGTATTTT.

This chain uses TRBV2 with TRBJ1-3; D gene unclear. V was shortened by 7 bases and J by 0 bases, with 13 bases between the two germline ends. From germline, CDR1 is SNHLY and CDR2 FYNNEI. This CDR3 region has 15 residues. CDR3 sequence reads: CASTLRLSSGNTIYF. The CDR3 DNA reads as TGTGCCAGCACCCTCAGGCTTAGCTCTGGAAACACCATATATTTT.

The chain is built from TRBV18 and TRBJ1-5; perhaps TRBD1 as D (5 bases). Looked up from germline, CDR1 is KGHSH and CDR2 is LQKENI. The germline V and J ends were trimmed by 6 bases and 0 bases, with 9 bases remaining between them. CDR3 size: 14 residues. The CDR3 bases are TGTGCCAGCTCTGGGGCGGATAGCAATCAGCCCCAGCATTTT. As protein: CASSGADSNQPQHF. The full variable domain, with the rest looked up from reference TRBV18 and TRBJ1-5, is NAGVMQNPRHLVRRRGQEARLRCSPMKGHSHVYWYRQLPEEGLKFMVYLQKENIIDESGMPKERFSAEFPKEGPSILRIQQVVRGDSAAYFCASSGADSNQPQHFGDGTRLSIL.